This T cell receptor beta chain was identified in a study of shared clonotypes between healthy human individuals. Study summary: Each donor's CD8 memory used one plate, CD8 naive two, each CD4 subset three. Whole-study findings and limits: Unshared clonotypes carried lower generation probabilities than those common to all four donors.

The split of CD4+ cells yielded CD45RA+ naive and CD45RA-negative memory subsets. The V end was cut by 5 bases, the J end by 3 bases, with 14 bases between. CDR1 is MNHNS, CDR2 SASEGT, per germline. The CDR3 spans 14 residues. A remark on this clone: The antigen is unknown.

TCRdb keeps only in-frame clones here, not all; method: immunoSEQ multiplex PCR. The sample has about 1.1 million clones, around 78% seen once. The sequenced material came from memory CD4+ T cells from PBMCs. Subset: CD45RA-negative fraction. The chain uses TRBV6-1 and TRBJ2-7, with D possibly TRBD1 on 5 matching bases. This TCR came from a man aged 18-30 years in good health. Some clones in this sample may be carry-over from other donors' samples. The CDR3 DNA is TGTGCCAGCAGTACCCAGGGTAAACGCTACGAGCAGTACTTC. It translates to CASSTQGKRYEQYF.